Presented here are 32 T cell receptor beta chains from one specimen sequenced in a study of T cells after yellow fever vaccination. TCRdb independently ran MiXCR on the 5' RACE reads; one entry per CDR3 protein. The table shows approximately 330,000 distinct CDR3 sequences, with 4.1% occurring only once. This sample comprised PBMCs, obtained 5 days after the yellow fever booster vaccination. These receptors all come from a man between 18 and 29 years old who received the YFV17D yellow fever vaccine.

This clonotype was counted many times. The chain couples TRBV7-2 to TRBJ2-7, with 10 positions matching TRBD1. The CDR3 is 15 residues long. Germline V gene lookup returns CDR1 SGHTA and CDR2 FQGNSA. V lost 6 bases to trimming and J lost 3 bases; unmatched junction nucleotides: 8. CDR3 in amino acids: CASRRPGQGHYEQYF. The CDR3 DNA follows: TGTGCCAGCAGAAGACCGGGACAGGGGCACTACGAGCAGTACTTC.

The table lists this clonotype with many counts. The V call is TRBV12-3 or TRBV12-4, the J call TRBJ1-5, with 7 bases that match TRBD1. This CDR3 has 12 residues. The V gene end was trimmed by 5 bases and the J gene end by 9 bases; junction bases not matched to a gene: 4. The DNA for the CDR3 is TGTGCCAGCAGTCCCCAGGGGGGGCCCCAGCATTTT. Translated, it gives CASSPQGGPQHF.

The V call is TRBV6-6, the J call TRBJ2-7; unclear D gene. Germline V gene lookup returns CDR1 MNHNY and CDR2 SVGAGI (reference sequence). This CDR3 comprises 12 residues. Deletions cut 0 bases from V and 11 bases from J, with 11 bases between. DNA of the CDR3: TGTGCCAGCAGTTACTCGGTCCAGGTCAAGTACGTC. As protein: CASSYSVQVKYV.

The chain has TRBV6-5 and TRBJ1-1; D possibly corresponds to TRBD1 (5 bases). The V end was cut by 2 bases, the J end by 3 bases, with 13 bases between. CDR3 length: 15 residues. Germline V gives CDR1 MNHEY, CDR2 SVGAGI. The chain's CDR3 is CASSYGIARDTEAFF. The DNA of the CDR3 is TGTGCCAGCAGTTACGGCATCGCCAGGGACACTGAAGCTTTCTTT.

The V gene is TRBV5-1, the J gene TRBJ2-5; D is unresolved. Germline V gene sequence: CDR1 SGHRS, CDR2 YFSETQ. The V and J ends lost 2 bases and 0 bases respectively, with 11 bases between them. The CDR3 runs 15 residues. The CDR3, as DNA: TGCGCCAGCAGCTTCTTGGGAATGTACCAAGAGACCCAGTACTTC. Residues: CASSFLGMYQETQYF.

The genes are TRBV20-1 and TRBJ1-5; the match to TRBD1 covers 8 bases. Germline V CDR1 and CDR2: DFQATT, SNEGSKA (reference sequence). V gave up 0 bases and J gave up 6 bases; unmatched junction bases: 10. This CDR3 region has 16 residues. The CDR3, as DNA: TGCAGTGCTAGAGATGCAGGGGGCCCGAGCTCTCAGCCCCAGCATTTT. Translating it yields CSARDAGGPSSQPQHF.

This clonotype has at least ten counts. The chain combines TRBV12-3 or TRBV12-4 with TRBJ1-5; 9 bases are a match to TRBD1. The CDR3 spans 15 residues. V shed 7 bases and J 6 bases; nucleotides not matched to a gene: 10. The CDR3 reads CASNKQGAGSQPQHF. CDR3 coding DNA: TGTGCCAGCAACAAACAGGGGGCGGGGAGTCAGCCCCAGCATTTT.

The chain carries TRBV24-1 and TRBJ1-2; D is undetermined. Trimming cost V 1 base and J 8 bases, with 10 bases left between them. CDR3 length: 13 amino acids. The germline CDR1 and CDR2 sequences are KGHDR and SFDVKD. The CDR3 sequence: CATSDFNGVGYTF. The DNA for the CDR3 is TGTGCCACCAGTGATTTTAACGGCGTAGGCTACACCTTC.

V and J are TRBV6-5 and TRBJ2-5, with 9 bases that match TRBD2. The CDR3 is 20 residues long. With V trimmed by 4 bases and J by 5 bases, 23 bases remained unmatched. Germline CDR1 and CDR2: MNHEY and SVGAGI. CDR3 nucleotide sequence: TGTGCCAGCAGTTCCACCCCCGGAAGCGGGGGGCGTTTTTCTTGGGAGACCCAGTACTTC. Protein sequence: CASSSTPGSGGRFSWETQYF.

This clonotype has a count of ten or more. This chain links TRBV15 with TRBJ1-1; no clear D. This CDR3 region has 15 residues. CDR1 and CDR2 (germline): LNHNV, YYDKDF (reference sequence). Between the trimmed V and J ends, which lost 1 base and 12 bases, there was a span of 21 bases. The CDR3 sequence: CATSRAPKVLQETFF. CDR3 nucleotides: TGTGCCACCAGCAGAGCTCCCAAGGTCCTCCAGGAAACTTTCTTT.

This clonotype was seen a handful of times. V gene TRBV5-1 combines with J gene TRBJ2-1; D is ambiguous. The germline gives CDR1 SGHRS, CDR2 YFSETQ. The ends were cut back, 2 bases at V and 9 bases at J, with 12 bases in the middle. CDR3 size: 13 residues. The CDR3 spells CASSFQAPGEQFF. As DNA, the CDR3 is TGCGCCAGCAGCTTTCAGGCGCCGGGTGAGCAGTTCTTC. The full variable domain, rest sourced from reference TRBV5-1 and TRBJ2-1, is KAGVTQTPRYLIKTRGQQVTLSCSPISGHRSVSWYQQTPGQGLQFLFEYFSETQRNKGNFPGRFSGRQFSNSRSEMNVSTLELGDSALYLCASSFQAPGEQFFGPGTRLTVL.

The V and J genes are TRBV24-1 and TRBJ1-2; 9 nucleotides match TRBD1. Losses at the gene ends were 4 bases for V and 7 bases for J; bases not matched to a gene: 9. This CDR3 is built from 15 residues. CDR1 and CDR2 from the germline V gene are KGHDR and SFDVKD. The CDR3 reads CATSDPGQGLGGYTF. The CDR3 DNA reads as TGTGCCACCAGTGACCCGGGACAGGGTTTGGGTGGCTACACCTTC.

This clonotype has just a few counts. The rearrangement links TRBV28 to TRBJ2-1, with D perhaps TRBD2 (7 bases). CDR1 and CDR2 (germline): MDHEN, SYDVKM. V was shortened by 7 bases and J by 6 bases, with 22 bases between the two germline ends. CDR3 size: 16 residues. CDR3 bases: TGTGCCAGCACTGGACAAGTACGGGGGGCCCTCAATGAGCAGTTCTTC. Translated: CASTGQVRGALNEQFF.

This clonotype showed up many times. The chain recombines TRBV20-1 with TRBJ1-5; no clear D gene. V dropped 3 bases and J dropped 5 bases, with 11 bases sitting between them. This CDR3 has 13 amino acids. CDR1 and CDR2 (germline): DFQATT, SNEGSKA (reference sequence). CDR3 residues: CSARVTSHQPQHF. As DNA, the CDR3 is TGCAGTGCTAGGGTCACAAGTCATCAGCCCCAGCATTTT.

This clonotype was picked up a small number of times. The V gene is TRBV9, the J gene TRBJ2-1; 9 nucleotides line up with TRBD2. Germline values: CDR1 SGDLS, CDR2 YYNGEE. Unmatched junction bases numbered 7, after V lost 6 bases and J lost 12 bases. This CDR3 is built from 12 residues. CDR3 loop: CASTDSGGWQFF. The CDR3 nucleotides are TGTGCCAGCACGGATAGCGGGGGTTGGCAGTTCTTC.

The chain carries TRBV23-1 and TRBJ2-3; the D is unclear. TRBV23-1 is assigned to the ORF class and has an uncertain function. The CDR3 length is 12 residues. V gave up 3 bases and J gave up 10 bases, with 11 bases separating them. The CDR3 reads CASSHYRSAQYF. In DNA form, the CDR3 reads TGCGCCAGCAGTCACTACCGGTCGGCGCAGTATTTT.

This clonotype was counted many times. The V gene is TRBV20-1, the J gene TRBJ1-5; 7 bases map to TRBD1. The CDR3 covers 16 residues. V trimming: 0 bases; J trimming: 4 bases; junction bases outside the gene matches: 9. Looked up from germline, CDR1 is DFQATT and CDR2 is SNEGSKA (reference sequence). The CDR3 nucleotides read TGCAGTGCTAGAGATTGGGGGGGACAGAGTAATCAGCCCCAGCATTTT. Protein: CSARDWGGQSNQPQHF.

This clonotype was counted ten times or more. The CDR3 region has the DNA TGTGCCACCGACAGGCAATCCTCCTACAATGAGCAGTTCTTC. Translating it yields CATDRQSSYNEQFF. This sequence joins TRBV7-9 and TRBJ2-1; a weak D match, TRBD1 (6 bases). From germline, CDR1 is SEHNR and CDR2 FQNEAQ (reference sequence). V was clipped by 10 bases and J by 0 bases, with 13 bases between them. The CDR3 is made up of 14 amino acids.

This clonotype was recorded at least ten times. CDR3 region: CATSDSRRDTQYF. As DNA, the CDR3 is TGTGCCACCAGTGATTCCCGCCGGGATACGCAGTATTTT. The rearrangement links TRBV24-1 to TRBJ2-3, with D uncertain. Germline assignment: CDR1 KGHDR and CDR2 SFDVKD. The CDR3 runs to 13 residues. Between the trimmed V and J ends, which lost 2 bases and 6 bases, there was a span of 8 bases.

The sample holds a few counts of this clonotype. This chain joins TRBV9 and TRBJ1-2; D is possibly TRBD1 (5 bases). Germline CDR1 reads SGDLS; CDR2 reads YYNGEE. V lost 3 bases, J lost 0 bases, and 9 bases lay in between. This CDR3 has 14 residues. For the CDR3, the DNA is TGTGCCAGCAGCGGGACAACCTCTAACTATGGCTACACCTTC. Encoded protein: CASSGTTSNYGYTF.

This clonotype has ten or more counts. Here the CDR3 DNA reads TGTGCCAGCAGCCCTGCCGCAGGCCTCGAGCAGTTCTTC. This sequence encodes CASSPAAGLEQFF. The rearrangement joins TRBV7-2 to TRBJ2-1; D ambiguous. Germline V lookup: CDR1 SGHTA, CDR2 FQGNSA. Trimming left V 5 bases short and J 10 bases short, with 15 bases between. The CDR3 consists of 13 residues.

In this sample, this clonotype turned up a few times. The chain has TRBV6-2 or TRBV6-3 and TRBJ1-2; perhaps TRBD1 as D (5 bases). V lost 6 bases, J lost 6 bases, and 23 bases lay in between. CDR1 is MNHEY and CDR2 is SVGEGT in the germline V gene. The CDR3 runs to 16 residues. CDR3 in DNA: TGTGCCAGCAGCGGCTTCTTTAGACAGCTACTCGATGGCTACACCTTC. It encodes CASSGFFRQLLDGYTF.

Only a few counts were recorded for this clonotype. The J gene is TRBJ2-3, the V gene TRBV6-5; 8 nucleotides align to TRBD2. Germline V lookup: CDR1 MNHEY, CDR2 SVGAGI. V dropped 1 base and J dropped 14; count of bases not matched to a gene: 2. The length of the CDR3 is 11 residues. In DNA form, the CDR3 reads TGTGCCAGCAGTTACTTCGGGACTAGGTATTTT. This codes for CASSYFGTRYF.

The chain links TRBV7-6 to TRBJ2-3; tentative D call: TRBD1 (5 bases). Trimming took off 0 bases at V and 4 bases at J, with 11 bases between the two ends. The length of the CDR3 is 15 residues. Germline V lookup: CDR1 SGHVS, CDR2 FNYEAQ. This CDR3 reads CASSLASGFADTQYF. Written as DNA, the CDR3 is TGTGCCAGCAGCTTAGCGTCAGGGTTCGCAGATACGCAGTATTTT.

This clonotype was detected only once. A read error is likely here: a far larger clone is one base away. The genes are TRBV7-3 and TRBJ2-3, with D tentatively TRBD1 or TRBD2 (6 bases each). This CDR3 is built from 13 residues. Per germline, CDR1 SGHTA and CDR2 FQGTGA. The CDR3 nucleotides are TGTTCCAGCAGCCTTAGGGGGGCAGATACGCAGTATTTT. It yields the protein CSSSLRGADTQYF.

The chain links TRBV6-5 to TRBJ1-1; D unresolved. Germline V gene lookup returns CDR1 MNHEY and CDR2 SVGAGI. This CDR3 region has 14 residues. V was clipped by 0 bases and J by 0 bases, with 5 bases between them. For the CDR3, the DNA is TGTGCCAGCAGTTACTCGATCCTGAACACTGAAGCTTTCTTT. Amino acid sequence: CASSYSILNTEAFF.

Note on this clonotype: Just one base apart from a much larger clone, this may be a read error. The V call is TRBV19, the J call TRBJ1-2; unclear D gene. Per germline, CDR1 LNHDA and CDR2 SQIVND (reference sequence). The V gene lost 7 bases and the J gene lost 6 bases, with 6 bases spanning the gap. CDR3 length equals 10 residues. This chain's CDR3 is CASKVDGYTF. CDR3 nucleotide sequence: TGTGCCAGTAAGGTGGATGGCTACACCTTC.

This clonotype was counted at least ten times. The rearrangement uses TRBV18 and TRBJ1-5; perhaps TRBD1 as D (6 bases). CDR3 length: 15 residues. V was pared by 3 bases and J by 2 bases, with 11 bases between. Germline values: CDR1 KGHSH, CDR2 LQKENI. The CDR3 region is CASSPRGSGNQPQHF. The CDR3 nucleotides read TGTGCCAGCTCACCTAGGGGGTCGGGCAATCAGCCCCAGCATTTT.

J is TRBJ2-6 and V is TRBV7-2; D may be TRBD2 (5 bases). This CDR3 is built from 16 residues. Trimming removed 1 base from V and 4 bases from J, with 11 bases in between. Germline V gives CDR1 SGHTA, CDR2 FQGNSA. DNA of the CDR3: TGTGCCAGCAGCTTAGTCGGGGTAATGGGGGCCAACGTCCTGACTTTC. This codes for CASSLVGVMGANVLTF. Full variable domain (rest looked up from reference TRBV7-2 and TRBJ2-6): GAGVSQSPSNKVTEKGKDVELRCDPISGHTALYWYRQSLGQGLEFLIYFQGNSAPDKSGLPSDRFSAERTGGSVSTLTIQRTQQEDSAVYLCASSLVGVMGANVLTFGAGSRLTVL.

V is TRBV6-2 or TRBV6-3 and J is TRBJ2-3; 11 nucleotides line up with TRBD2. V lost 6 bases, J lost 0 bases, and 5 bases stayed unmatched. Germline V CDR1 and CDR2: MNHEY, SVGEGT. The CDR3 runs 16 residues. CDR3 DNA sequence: TGTGCCAGCAGGGGACTAGCGGCGACTAGCACAGATACGCAGTATTTT. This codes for CASRGLAATSTDTQYF.

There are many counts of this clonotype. CDR3 sequence reads: CSARSLGVPGNTIYF. The CDR3 DNA is TGCAGTGCTAGATCCCTTGGGGTTCCCGGAAACACCATATATTTT. The rearrangement joins TRBV20-1 to TRBJ1-3; D remains ambiguous. V lost 2 bases to trimming and J lost 4 bases, with 15 bases between them. The germline V gene encodes CDR1 DFQATT and CDR2 SNEGSKA (reference sequence). The CDR3 is made up of 15 amino acids.

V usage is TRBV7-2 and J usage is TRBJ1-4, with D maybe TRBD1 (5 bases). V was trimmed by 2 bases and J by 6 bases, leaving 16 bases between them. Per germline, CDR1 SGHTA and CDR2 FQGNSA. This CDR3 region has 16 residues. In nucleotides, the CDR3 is TGTGCCAGCAGCTTATACACAGGTGGGATGGATGAAAAACTGTTTTTT. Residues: CASSLYTGGMDEKLFF. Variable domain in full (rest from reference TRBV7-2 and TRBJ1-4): GAGVSQSPSNKVTEKGKDVELRCDPISGHTALYWYRQSLGQGLEFLIYFQGNSAPDKSGLPSDRFSAERTGGSVSTLTIQRTQQEDSAVYLCASSLYTGGMDEKLFFGSGTQLSVL.